This TCR beta chain was found in a study of CD8+ T cells in alopecia areata. cDNA serving as the sequencing template came from extracted, reverse transcribed RNA. Produced via immunoSEQ multiplex PCR; TCRdb's table is partial and in-frame only. Of approximately 99,000 clones listed, approximately 59% are singletons. T lymphocytes (CD4+ and CD8+) were sorted from PBMCs. Study conclusions and caveats: Scalp specimens additionally yield sequences from normal skin's resident alphabeta T cells.

Comments on this clone: What it binds is unknown.

The sequence derives from a human donor in good health. The sample consisted of CD8+ T cells sorted from blood.

The CDR3 DNA reads as TGTGCCTGGAGTCTGGGACAGGGGTACACTGAAGCTTTCTTT. This encodes CAWSLGQGYTEAFF. The V gene is TRBV30, the J gene TRBJ1-1; 10 nucleotides agree with TRBD1. Trimming took 2 bases from V and 3 from J; bases not matched to a gene: 3. The CDR3 consists of 14 residues. Germline CDR1 is GTSNPN and CDR2 is SVGIG (reference sequence).